This T cell receptor beta chain was identified during a study of radiation and T cells in renal cell carcinoma. The method was immunoSEQ multiplex PCR; TCRdb's version includes in-frame clones alone and lacks a portion of them. The table shows 130,000 to 150,000 clones, with 80% to 90% occurring only once. Trimming shortened V by 3 bases and J by 1 base, and 16 bases separated the two germline ends. Germline V gives CDR1 SGHDT, CDR2 YYEEEE. This CDR3 is built from 16 residues. Indicated time point: blood 4 weeks post-SBRT, at nephrectomy. The treatment denotes: 15 Gy SBRT to primary tumor, nephrectomy 4 weeks later.

This sequence originates from a woman between 45 and 60 years old with renal cell carcinoma. The material was blood, obtained from a patient whose treatment included radiotherapy and nephrectomy. This chain joins TRBV5-6 and TRBJ1-2, with D hard to call. The CDR3: CASSYKQSKVNYGYTF. The DNA of the CDR3 is TGTGCCAGCAGCTATAAACAGAGTAAAGTTAACTATGGCTACACCTTC.